This T cell receptor (beta chain) was found in a study of control samples from healthy donors and cancer patients. Some clones are missing from TCRdb's copy, which holds only in-frame ones; the method was immunoSEQ multiplex PCR. The sample shows about 160,000 clones, 90% to 95% of them seen only once. Per germline, CDR1 SGHTA and CDR2 FQGNSA. This CDR3 region has 15 residues. Trimming took off 4 bases at V and 3 bases at J, with 15 bases between the two ends. The rearrangement links TRBV7-2 to TRBJ1-1; a possible D gene is TRBD1 (5 bases). This receptor was identified in a woman aged 35 to 49 in good health. Source material: blood. In nucleotides, the CDR3 is TGTGCCAGCAGCTCAGAGTGGGCAGGGTACACTGAAGCTTTCTTT. Encoded protein: CASSSEWAGYTEAFF.